One sample yielded the 19 T cell receptor beta chains listed below, sequenced in a study of tumor-infiltrating lymphocytes in primary liver carcinoma. Synthesis of TCR beta cDNA was carried out from 450 to 650 ng total RNA with a constant-region primer. Employing slightly modified ARM-PCR, three nested multiplex PCR rounds were run, and these gave rise to the TCR beta libraries. Use of TRBV1-TRBV30 forward primers with a C-beta reverse primer characterized the first two PCR rounds, which lasted about 10 cycles each. From the multiplex PCR reads, TCRdb called clonotypes with MiXCR, one entry per CDR3 protein. The sample carries 300,000 to 350,000 distinct CDR3 sequences, about three fifths recorded once. Unsorted whole blood yielded the blood RNA, and germline DNA was also extracted. Sample: peripheral blood. These receptors came from a woman aged 25 to 39 with primary liver carcinoma and hepatitis B virus infection.

This clonotype was recorded once. Germline and junction disagree at one end, which may indicate a read error. CDR3 nucleotide sequence: TGCAGCGTTGAATCCTGGAGATACATTGAGCAGTTTTTC. Its translation is CSVESWRYIEQFF. The chain employs TRBV29-1 and TRBJ2-1; D is unresolved. CDR3 length: 13 residues. CDR1 is SQVTM and CDR2 is ANQGSEA in the germline V gene.

For this clonotype: No conserved phenylalanine or tryptophan is present at the end of the CDR3, so a read error is the likely explanation. This chain links TRBV29-1 with TRBJ2-7; D remains ambiguous. Germline loops: CDR1 SQVTM, CDR2 ANQGSEA. The CDR3 length is 13 residues. The CDR3 loop reads CSVVTPKAYGQYS. CDR3 nucleotides: TGCAGCGTTGTCACACCGAAGGCCTACGGGCAGTACTCC.

J is TRBJ1-2 and V is TRBV6-1; tentatively, D is TRBD1 (5 bases). Per the germline V gene, CDR1 is MNHNS and CDR2 is SASEGT. The CDR3 loop spans 16 amino acids. Trimming stripped 4 bases from V and 8 bases from J, with 23 bases between. CDR3 protein: CASSAHIGLGGAGYTF. The CDR3, as DNA: TGTGCCAGCAGTGCCCATATAGGGCTTGGGGGAGCCGGCTACACCTTC.

About this clonotype itself: As the CDR3 is not closed by the conserved phenylalanine or tryptophan, this likely results from a read error. The chain couples TRBV12-3 or TRBV12-4 to TRBJ2-3; TRBD1 matches 8 bases. J was trimmed by 3 bases and V by 7 bases; bases with no gene match: 3. This CDR3 is built from 13 residues. CDR3 loop: CASTDRVTDTQYL. The CDR3 region has the DNA TGTGCCAGCACGGACAGGGTGACAGATACGCAGTATTTG.

Concerning this clonotype itself: Germline and junction disagree at one end, which may indicate a read error. The rearrangement links TRBV11-2 to TRBJ2-1; 9 positions match TRBD2. Germline CDR1 is SGHAT and CDR2 is FQNNGV. The CDR3 consists of 15 residues. The CDR3 loop reads CAGSLSSGNYNEQFF. As DNA, the CDR3 is TGTGCCGGCAGCTTATCTAGCGGGAACTACAATGAGCAGTTCTTC.

This sequence joins TRBV18 and TRBJ2-7; 7 bases line up with TRBD1. Germline V gene data show CDR1 as KGHSH and CDR2 as LQKENI. Germline trimming cut 1 base from V and 2 bases from J; bases unmatched to any gene: 5. The CDR3 consists of 15 residues. The CDR3 DNA is TGTGCCAGCTCACCACAGGGGGCGACGGCCTACGAGCAGTACTTC. It codes for CASSPQGATAYEQYF.

Regarding this clonotype: A read error may produce the germline difference seen at one junction end. This chain links TRBV11-2 with TRBJ1-4; the match to TRBD1 covers 8 bases. In germline, CDR1 is SGHAT, CDR2 FQNNGV. This CDR3 is 17 amino acids long. The CDR3 is CARSFPSGGPAREKLFF. The CDR3 nucleotides are TGTGCCAGGAGCTTCCCTTCAGGGGGCCCGGCTCGTGAAAAACTGTTTTTT.

This clonotype was seen a handful of times. The chain combines TRBV7-9 with TRBJ1-2; TRBD1 might be the D (6 bases). This CDR3 is 15 amino acids long. Trimming shortened V by 1 base and J by 4 bases, and 13 bases separated the two germline ends. Germline CDR1 and CDR2: SEHNR and FQNEAQ (reference sequence). CDR3 amino acids: CASSLEGGDGYGYTF. The CDR3 bases are TGTGCCAGCAGCTTAGAGGGGGGGGACGGCTATGGCTACACCTTC.

The chain joins TRBV28 to TRBJ2-7; 8 bases match TRBD1. Losses at the gene ends were 8 bases for V and 2 bases for J; bases not matched to a gene: 8. CDR1 and CDR2 (germline): MDHEN, SYDVKM. The CDR3 extends over 14 amino acids. In nucleotides, the CDR3 is TGTGCCAGCCGAATGAGGGGACAGGCCTACGAGCAGTACTTC. Its translation: CASRMRGQAYEQYF.

This clonotype was detected many times. This chain joins TRBV11-2 and TRBJ2-7; 10 nucleotides agree with TRBD1. J gave up 4 bases and V 5 bases, and 11 bases lay outside the gene matches. CDR1 is SGHAT, CDR2 FQNNGV, per germline. The CDR3 has 16 residues. CDR3 loop: CASSRGTGARGYEQYF. CDR3 in DNA: TGTGCCAGCAGCCGAGGGACAGGGGCAAGAGGGTACGAGCAGTACTTC.

At least ten counts were recorded for this clonotype. CDR3 bases: TGCAGCGTTGTACACAGCATGAACACTGAAGCTTTCTTT. It codes for CSVVHSMNTEAFF. V usage is TRBV29-1 and J usage is TRBJ1-1, with no clear D. Germline CDR1 is SQVTM and CDR2 is ANQGSEA. The CDR3 has 13 residues. The V end was cut by 4 bases, the J end by 0 bases, with 9 bases between.

In the case of this clonotype: Since the CDR3 does not end with the conserved phenylalanine or tryptophan, this likely comes from a read error. V and J are TRBV4-3 and TRBJ2-2; D is possibly TRBD2 (6 bases). The CDR3 spans 13 residues. The germline gives CDR1 LGHNA, CDR2 YSLEER. With 0 bases removed from V and 8 bases from J, the gap between germline ends came to 7 bases. Here the CDR3 DNA reads TGCGCCAGCAGCCAAGATGCGGGGGGGGAGCTGTTTTCT. Translating gives CASSQDAGGELFS.

The chain couples TRBV11-3 to TRBJ2-1; perhaps TRBD2 as D (6 bases). Looked up from germline, CDR1 is SGHNT and CDR2 is YENEEA. The length of the CDR3 is 17 residues. The V and J ends lost 2 bases and 1 base respectively, with 15 bases between them. CDR3 sequence: CASSLRLEGSSYNEQFF. The CDR3 coding sequence is TGTGCCAGCAGCTTAAGGCTGGAGGGGAGTTCCTACAATGAGCAGTTCTTC.

About this clonotype: At one of its ends the junction is not consistent with the germline gene, which may arise from a read error. The V call is TRBV11-2, the J call TRBJ2-3; 7 positions agree with TRBD2. Germline V CDR1 and CDR2: SGHAT, FQNNGV. The CDR3 has 13 residues. The chain's CDR3 is CASSPDGGEGQYF. The CDR3 DNA follows: TGTGCAAGCAGCCCAGACGGAGGGGAGGGGCAGTATTTT.

A word on this clonotype: This may stem from a read error, because a much larger clone lies one nucleotide away. The V and J genes are TRBV12-3 or TRBV12-4 and TRBJ2-7; D call uncertain. V lost 6 bases and J 2 bases, leaving 14 bases between the germline ends. The CDR3 length is 14 residues. CDR3 residues: CASRLSAVTYEQYF. CDR3 sequence (DNA): TGTGCCAGCAGGTTATCCGCGGTAACCTACGAGCAGTACTTC.

Points on this clonotype: A much bigger clone sits one base away, suggesting this may be a read error. The chain couples TRBV10-3 to TRBJ1-6, with D tentatively TRBD1 (5 bases). Trimming took 2 bases from V and 12 from J, leaving 14 bases between them. Looked up from germline, CDR1 is ENHRY and CDR2 is SYGVKD. The CDR3 totals 14 residues. The CDR3 nucleotides are TGTGCCATCAGTGAGGAGGGGCGTAACTTACCCCTCCACTTT. This sequence encodes CAISEEGRNLPLHF.

The sample holds a few counts of this clonotype. The chain couples TRBV13 to TRBJ2-1; TRBD1 might be the D (6 bases). CDR1 is PRHDT, CDR2 FYEKMQ, per germline (reference sequence). This CDR3 spans 14 amino acids. Trimming shortened V by 5 bases and J by 3 bases, and 11 bases separated the two germline ends. In DNA, the CDR3 is TGTGCCAGCAGCCCCGGGACACACTACAATGAGCAGTTCTTC. This encodes CASSPGTHYNEQFF.

Here the CDR3 DNA reads TGTGCCAGCAGTTTCTCCCCGGTCCAAGAGACCCAGTACTTC. Translated, it gives CASSFSPVQETQYF. The chain uses TRBV12-3 or TRBV12-4 and TRBJ2-5, with no clear D. The CDR3 sequence is 14 residues long. Trimming left V 3 bases short and J 1 base short, with 9 bases between.

To note about this clonotype: Possible read error: a much larger clone is one base away. The chain combines TRBV11-2 with TRBJ2-2; D gene uncertain. The CDR3 runs 20 residues. V lost 5 bases and J lost 0, with 25 bases in between. Germline V gene sequence: CDR1 SGHAT, CDR2 FQNNGV. The CDR3 protein is CASSMSDLMKPNANTGELFF. CDR3 in DNA: TGTGCCAGCAGCATGTCGGACCTAATGAAACCTAACGCGAACACCGGGGAGCTGTTTTTT.